This T cell receptor beta chain was captured in a study of T-cell reconstitution after alpha-beta-depleted transplantation in children (dated by TCRdb to the mid-2010s). Regarding the study in general: The study quantitatively tracked T-cell immune reconstitution after TCRalphabeta/CD19-depleted allogeneic hematopoietic cell transplantation in children using TCR repertoire profiling. Summary of the overall study and its limitations: In some patients, the high TCRbeta diversity seen at day 60 was put down to recipient T cells and intrathymic progenitors that had survived conditioning. The apparently early recovery of alphabetaT-cell counts about two months after transplant reportedly depended on only several hundred rapidly expanded clones that came from non-depleted graft cells. Hyperexpanded clone frequencies declined over subsequent months; after one year, T-cell counts and TCRbeta diversity were mostly attributed to newly produced T cells.

This clonotype was recorded a few times. Its antigen target is currently unknown. Nothing much larger sits one base from this clone, and base qualities are not available. Explained via the paper, the treatment or condition label denotes: allogeneic hematopoietic cell transplantation with graft depleted of TCRalphabeta T cells and CD19 B cells. The transplant recipients were children given TCRalphabeta/CD19-depleted allogeneic hematopoietic cell grafts. Receptor libraries were prepared by PCR. The sequencer listed for this sample is Illumina HiSeq 2500. TCR libraries were prepared with molecular barcoding, using unique molecular identifiers to normalize TCRbeta repertoire quantification. TCRdb redid the processing of the public reads, applying fastp at Q25 and MiXCR, and retained in-frame beta chains. Entries that share a CDR3 protein sequence are merged under the most common genes and DNA. Recorded for this sample are approximately 980,000 distinct CDR3 sequences; around 30% of them occurred a single time. The ten biggest clones cover about 28% of the sample.

Cut back by 8 bases and 2 bases, the V and J ends lie 10 bases apart. The CDR3 runs 12 residues from the cysteine to the phenylalanine. Only the CDR3 DNA is retained, 36 bases long and in frame from the first base. The receptor was isolated from a boy under two years old who had a stem cell transplant for SCID, so the T cells may come from the graft donor. The material sequenced was PBMCs, mostly from graft donor cells, taken 360 days after TCRalphabeta/CD19-depleted stem cell transplant. The rearrangement combines TRBV12-3 or TRBV12-4 with TRBJ2-7; a weak D assignment points to TRBD1 (5 bases agree). CDR3 reads: CASGLGPYEQYF. Read as DNA, the sequence is TGTGCCAGCGGGCTGGGGCCCTACGAGCAGTACTTC.